This T cell receptor (beta chain) originates from a study of blood T cells in healthy people across ages. Across the study: For every two T cells, template switching captured about one barcoded beta molecule.

The CDR3 has 15 amino acids. The junction had 6 bases not matched to a gene; V was cut back by 1 base and J by 3 bases. Germline CDR1 is LGHNA and CDR2 is YSLEER. Peripheral blood was drawn, around 9.5 milliliters per donor. PCR was performed a second time for about 7 to 12 cycles using a sample-barcoded 5' primer and a J-beta primer mix. Tagging of each cDNA molecule was performed by a template-switch adaptor with 12 random nucleotides. MiXCR, run by TCRdb on the 5' RACE reads, gives a single entry per CDR3 protein. The sample includes under 1 million distinct CDR3 sequences, under 55% of them seen just once. This clonotype was observed a handful of times.

Sample: blood. This TCR was sampled from a man between 60 and 75 years old in good health. V gene TRBV4-3 combines with J gene TRBJ2-7, with TRBD2 matching over 7 bases. The CDR3 bases are TGCGCCAGCAGCCAAGGGGCGGGGGTTAACTACGAGCAGTACTTC. It specifies CASSQGAGVNYEQYF.